The present T cell receptor (beta chain) was sequenced within a study of cytomegalovirus exposure and HLA in healthy donors (dated by TCRdb to 2015 to 2018). Looking at the study overall: An earlier analysis of 587 of the donors reported about 260 Gb of sequence data and around 100 million unique TCR beta sequences obtained from 150 million to 200 million T cells. Approximately 300 gigabases of sequencing data and around 80 million unique TCR sequences made up an early release that covered several hundred HLA-typed donors. Of the approximately 400 genotyped donors, 65% to 90% were placed in the genetic ancestry cluster associated with self-reported Caucasian donors. The study aimed to test whether cataloging public T cell receptors could reveal signatures of past pathogen exposure. The T cell repertoires of some 670 subjects were profiled by immunosequencing and related to cytomegalovirus serostatus. Along with the roughly 700-subject first cohort, a separate validation cohort of around 120 different subjects was used. High-throughput TCR immunosequencing, statistical association of individual TCRs with disease status, and machine learning were combined to predict cytomegalovirus infection status. To study patterns of TCR occurrence, a later analysis re-analyzed previously published TCR beta repertoires from 600 to 750 donors and added high-resolution HLA genotyping. Rather than using new phenotypic data, the later analysis identified candidate immune exposures from TCR beta sequences and from how often those sequences occurred across donors. To decide whether each TCR beta V gene segment behaved as functional or pseudogenic, an earlier analysis of some 600 of the donors relied on high-throughput TCR beta sequencing. Alongside the repertoire data, information on donor age, sex, ethnicity and CMV serostatus was compiled. A later genetic analysis took genome-wide SNP genotypes for about 55% of the roughly 670 donors and used that subset as a discovery cohort. All discovery cohort repertoires had been generated on a single sequencing platform. Both class I and class II loci were covered by HLA typing, at four-digit resolution. Typing coverage varied by locus: roughly 620-640 donors for A, B, C, DRB1 and DQB1; more than 500 for DQA1; approximately 610 for DPA1; roughly 470 for DPB1. A handful of DR-DQ haplotypes were handled as single units for association and clustering because linkage in the cohort was strong. Among a few hundred genotyped donors of the cohort, an average of about 240,000 unique TCR beta nucleotide sequences were sequenced per donor, roughly 20% of them non-productive.

The cohort comprised more than 550 healthy bone marrow donors. At the time of sampling, every cohort member was nominally healthy, though immune exposures that went unrecorded were likely present. The donor was CMV seropositive and belonged to the group of 250 to 300 seropositive cohort members. A peripheral blood sample was collected from each donor, and TCR beta sequencing was performed on peripheral blood mononuclear cells. Genomic DNA extraction from the blood cell samples was performed with the Qiagen DNeasy Blood Extraction Kit. Library creation used the immunoSEQ multiplex PCR assay. The multiplex PCR relied on a mix of 60 forward primers for TCR Vbeta segments and 13 reverse primers for TCR Jbeta segments. The CDR3 region of rearranged TCR beta genes was amplified from genomic DNA by a multiplex PCR assay. The Illumina HiSeq System was used to sequence the amplified TCR beta libraries as 87-base-pair reads. The original pipeline was this. In a later analysis, tens of millions of unique TCR beta chains were counted across the roughly 670 repertoires, and about 9.9 million of these chains were shared by at least two donors. A nearest-neighbor algorithm error-corrected the raw reads and collapsed the reads into unique sequences, merging closely related sequences to remove PCR and sequencing errors. V, D and J gene segments were assigned by aligning CDR3 sequences to IMGT reference sequences. For a sequence to be retained, a match of at least six nucleotides was required to both a V gene segment and a J gene segment. Rearrangements were called productive when the CDR3 lacked stop codons and stayed in frame with V and J; all others were non-productive. Following IMGT convention, CDR3 was defined as the stretch from the second conserved V-encoded cysteine to the conserved J-encoded phenylalanine. The earlier analysis of about 620 of the donors excluded sequences that lacked an unambiguous match to a single V gene segment. In an earlier analysis of around 590 of the donors, a V segment was called functional when productive rearrangements were above 56.7%, and segregating when the standard deviation between donors exceeded 5%. A statistical classification framework was built to diagnose cytomegalovirus status from the catalog of TCR beta chain sequences. In a later analysis, V and J genes were assigned by comparing TCR nucleotide sequences against IMGT/GENE-DB human TR gene sequences. In a later analysis, CDR3 sequences and most-parsimonious VDJ recombination scenarios were assigned using the TCRdist pipeline. In a later analysis, each TCR beta chain was defined by its CDR3 amino acid sequence together with its V-gene family, and reads lacking a unique V-gene family were excluded. To address suspected cross-contamination and a sequencing artifact, a later analysis removed 592 highly shared, low-generation-probability nucleotide sequences. In a later analysis, a clonal expansion index was calculated for each public chain from normalized within-repertoire ranks of inferred template counts. Generation probabilities in a later analysis came from a VDJ recombination model fitted to out-of-frame rearrangements, and those results were checked against IGoR. Hypergeometric tests were used in a later analysis to score TCR-TCR, TCR-HLA and TCR-CMV co-occurrence, with a repertoire-size bias correction applied to the TCR pairs. A later analysis estimated false discovery rates by permuting HLA or CMV assignments 20 times. In a later analysis, co-occurring TCRs were grouped with DBSCAN, and TCRdist sequence similarity was added when clustering was performed within HLA-allele-positive subsets. Repertoires with fewer than 30,000 or more than 120,000 public chains, plus five repertoires with anomalous nucleotide sharing, were excluded from co-occurrence clustering. This immuneACCESS table, as held by TCRdb, lists in-frame sequences with V and J called but not all clones. Of the missing ones, under half trace to an unresolved V gene in checked studies; the others have no known cause. The V and J calls and the clone size are those of that table, but D and trimming were determined from the DNA. The sample table records more than 45,000 clones. The ten largest clonotypes hold more than 10% of the sample.

What the authors observed across the whole study: A later analysis found that TCR association rates varied across HLA loci, with DRB1 alleles showing the most associated TCRs and HLA-C alleles the fewest. Most TCR sequences were seen in very few donors, while some public TCRs were found in many individuals. The cohort was sequenced for TCR beta chains only, and without alpha or paired-chain data the features that could be detected were limited. Correlated functional status among segregating V segments might reflect linkage disequilibrium, but an unknown experimental factor could not be ruled out. According to the authors, the approach could potentially be generalized to other disease states and immunological phenotypes. According to a later analysis, parvovirus B19, influenza, CMV and Epstein-Barr virus appeared linked to several top co-occurrence clusters. In a later analysis, most CMV-associated TCR beta chains were found to appear HLA-restricted, with HLA associations seemingly driven largely by CMV exposure. A later genetic analysis reported fewer N-insertions in productive TCRs among donors in an Asian-associated ancestry cluster than the roughly 700-donor mean. A few of the identified cytomegalovirus-associated TCR beta chains were confirmed in vitro to be specific for cytomegalovirus antigens. The study listed 150 to 200 TCR beta chains as associated with cytomegalovirus. Because HLA typing was missing for some donors at each locus, association tests included only the typed subset. Assigning TCR associations to individual alleles was difficult when HLA alleles, especially DR and DQ, strongly co-occurred. A further reported finding was that TCR beta sequences accurately predicted the HLA-A and HLA-B alleles for most subjects in the first cohort. The classifier was reported to diagnose cytomegalovirus status with high specificity and sensitivity in both the original cohort and the validation cohort. Because counts were too low, seventeen rarely observed V segments, including chromosome 9 orphons, were left out of the earlier analysis of some 640 of the donors. A cluster of highly shared sequence variants was judged likely to be a technical artifact of the sequencing pipeline. In an earlier analysis of approximately 590 of the donors, most TCR beta V segments appeared in productive rearrangements about 87% or about 30% of the time, broadly matching IMGT annotations. Sequencing depth was assumed to be roughly uniform across donors in the presence/absence analyses, though that assumption may not hold. Specific HLA alleles were associated with roughly 17,000 TCR beta sequences at a false discovery rate of 0.05 in a later analysis. Compared with equally common non-associated chains, HLA-associated TCR beta chains in a later analysis were more clonally expanded and had lower generation probabilities. A later genetic analysis associated a missense DCLRE1C variant with V-gene and J-gene trimming of TCR beta chains, and an independent cohort replicated the association. The only immune exposure information available for the cohort was CMV serostatus. Some IMGT-functional V segments, including TRBV6-2 and TRBV6-3, could not be distinguished by the 87-base-pair reads and were therefore excluded.

Note on this clone: No antigen is known for it.

The germline V gene yields SGHRS for CDR1 and YFSETQ for CDR2. At the junction V is shortened by 5 bases and J by 0 bases, with 10 bases in between. The CDR3 contains 14 residues, cysteine and phenylalanine counted. Just the 42-base CDR3 DNA is kept, in frame starting at base 1. The chain is encoded by TRBV5-1 joined to TRBJ2-3; the D segment cannot be called with confidence. The sequence was obtained from a woman aged 25-40 years in good health and CMV-seropositive. The source material was PBMCs. The CDR3 corresponds to CASRLHGSTDTQYF. The base sequence is TGCGCCAGCAGACTCCACGGGAGCACAGATACGCAGTATTTT.